These 27 T cell receptor beta chains originate from one sample sequenced in a study of human T cells and chemical hapten exposure. Time point of the sample: pre-sensitization, week 0. The treatment here: therapeutic diphenylcyclopropenone sensitization with weekly scalp DPC. TCRdb reanalysed the RACE reads using MiXCR and keeps one entry per CDR3 protein. The sample carries tens of thousands of distinct CDR3 sequences, roughly a tenth recorded once. The material sequenced was whole blood, taken in connection with sensitization to the hapten diphenylcyclopropenone (DPC). These receptors all come from a man under 40 with alopecia areata. Some clones in this sample may be carry-over from other donors' samples.

This clonotype was seen ten or more times. This sequence joins TRBV2 and TRBJ1-3; D ambiguous. Germline CDR1 and CDR2: SNHLY and FYNNEI. V shed 10 bases and J shed 0 bases, with 13 bases lying between them. The CDR3 extends over 14 amino acids. CDR3 coding DNA: TGTGCCATCACACGGCAAGGCTCTGGAAACACCATATATTTT. Translation gives CAITRQGSGNTIYF.

This clonotype was counted at least ten times. The chain employs TRBV6-2 or TRBV6-3 and TRBJ2-7; 7 positions match TRBD1. CDR3 length: 15 residues. The V and J ends lost 6 bases and 4 bases, in that order; junction bases with no gene match: 12. Germline lookup yields CDR1 MNHEY and CDR2 SVGEGT. This CDR3 reads CASSPQDRQWYEQYV. For the CDR3, the DNA is TGTGCCAGCAGCCCTCAGGACAGGCAATGGTACGAGCAGTACGTC.

The rearrangement links TRBV4-1 to TRBJ1-2; tentatively, D is TRBD1 (5 bases). Trimming shortened V by 0 bases and J by 6 bases, and 14 bases separated the two germline ends. The germline V gene has CDR1 MGHRA and CDR2 YSYEKL. This CDR3 has 15 residues. Here the CDR3 reads CASSQDGQGFNGYTF. The CDR3 region has the DNA TGCGCCAGCAGCCAAGATGGGCAGGGTTTTAATGGCTACACCTTC.

This rearrangement joins TRBV29-1 to TRBJ2-3; 8 nucleotides match TRBD2. The CDR3 spans 14 residues. Germline loops: CDR1 SQVTM, CDR2 ANQGSEA. After removal of 3 bases from V and 2 bases from J, the junction contained 4 bases not matched to a gene. CDR3 nucleotides: TGCAGCGTTGAGGCTAGCGGGTTCACAGATACGCAGTATTTT. As protein: CSVEASGFTDTQYF.

Many counts were recorded for this clonotype. The V gene is TRBV5-8, the J gene TRBJ2-5; TRBD2 might be the D (5 bases). The CDR3 is 13 amino acids. Germline loops: CDR1 SGHTS, CDR2 YDEGEE. The V end was cut by 7 bases, the J end by 0 bases, with 10 bases between. CDR3 DNA: TGTGCCAGCCGGTGGGAGTACCAAGAGACCCAGTACTTC. Amino acids: CASRWEYQETQYF.

The table lists this clonotype with many counts. V and J are TRBV20-1 and TRBJ2-6; the D gene is possibly TRBD1 (5 bases). Trimming shortened V by 5 bases and J by 0 bases, and 20 bases separated the two germline ends. The CDR3 runs 18 residues. The germline V gene encodes CDR1 DFQATT and CDR2 SNEGSKA (reference sequence). The CDR3 coding sequence is TGCAGTGCTTATAGGACAATGGGTTTCCCCTCTGGGGCCAACGTCCTGACTTTC. Translating gives CSAYRTMGFPSGANVLTF.

This clonotype has a count of ten or more. This rearrangement joins TRBV28 to TRBJ1-1, with D uncertain. V lost 5 bases, J lost 6 bases, and 13 bases lay in between. The germline V gene encodes CDR1 MDHEN and CDR2 SYDVKM. This CDR3 comprises 13 residues. The CDR3 coding sequence is TGTGCCAGCAGTCCAAATGTTAGGTCTGAAGCTTTCTTT. This gives the protein CASSPNVRSEAFF.

This clonotype was detected many times. The gene calls are TRBV9 and TRBJ2-7; tentative D call: TRBD2 (5 bases). This CDR3 is built from 14 residues. Germline CDR1 and CDR2: SGDLS and YYNGEE. The ends were cut back, 10 bases at V and 3 bases at J, with 20 bases in the middle. In nucleotides, the CDR3 is TGTGCCCCTTCCGGCAACCGGGAAGGCTACGAGCAGTACGTC. Protein: CAPSGNREGYEQYV.

This clonotype was seen ten or more times. J is TRBJ2-5 and V is TRBV29-1; TRBD1 might be the D (5 bases). Germline V gene sequence: CDR1 SQVTM, CDR2 ANQGSEA. Between the trimmed V and J ends, which lost 5 bases and 5 bases, there was a span of 15 bases. The CDR3 sequence is 13 residues long. The CDR3 nucleotides are TGCAGCGTTCGGCTAACAGGAGCCGAGACCCAGTACTTC. Its translation: CSVRLTGAETQYF.

Many counts were recorded for this clonotype. The genes are TRBV11-2 and TRBJ2-1; no clear D. Trimming removed 3 bases from V and 6 bases from J, with 18 bases in between. The CDR3 has 16 amino acids. Germline V gives CDR1 SGHAT, CDR2 FQNNGV. The CDR3 DNA follows: TGTGCCAGCAGCTTGGGGTCATTTGGCACGGGCAATGAGCAGTTCTTC. This codes for CASSLGSFGTGNEQFF.

This clonotype has just a few counts. The V call is TRBV12-3 or TRBV12-4, the J call TRBJ2-2; D is unresolved. V was trimmed by 5 bases and J by 3 bases, leaving 1 base between them. The CDR3 length is 11 residues. The CDR3 DNA reads as TGTGCCAGCAGTCACACCGGGGAGCTGTTTTTT. Translation gives CASSHTGELFF.

This clonotype has at least ten counts. The rearrangement uses TRBV12-3 or TRBV12-4 and TRBJ2-3; D uncertain. Trimming stripped 6 bases from V and 4 bases from J, with 8 bases between. The CDR3 is made up of 12 amino acids. Written as DNA, the CDR3 is TGTGCCAGCAGCTTTACATCAGATACGCAGTATTTT. Translation: CASSFTSDTQYF.

The rearrangement joins TRBV6-2 or TRBV6-3 to TRBJ2-5; no definite D call. V was cut by 6 bases and J by 5 bases, with 10 bases left in between. The CDR3 is made up of 12 amino acids. Germline-derived CDR1 and CDR2 are MNHEY and SVGEGT. CDR3 coding DNA: TGTGCCAGCAGCTCCTTATCGGAGACCCAGTACTTC. Amino acids: CASSSLSETQYF.

This chain links TRBV6-1 with TRBJ2-7, with TRBD1 matching over 7 bases. The junction had 5 bases not matched to a gene; V was cut back by 6 bases and J by 3 bases. Germline CDR1 and CDR2: MNHNS and SASEGT. The CDR3 runs to 13 residues. CDR3 residues: CASRPGQYYEQYV. The CDR3 bases are TGTGCCAGCAGGCCGGGACAGTACTACGAGCAGTACGTC.

This clonotype appeared a few times. The V gene is TRBV2, the J gene TRBJ2-3; D gene ambiguous. Germline lookup yields CDR1 SNHLY and CDR2 FYNNEI. The V end lost 2 bases, the J end lost 7 bases, and 4 bases lay between the germline ends. The CDR3 contains 11 residues. CDR3 nucleotide sequence: TGTGCCAGCAGTGAACTTAATACGCAGTATTTT. It specifies CASSELNTQYF.

This clonotype has ten or more counts. This chain links TRBV11-2 with TRBJ2-3; TRBD2 agrees at 10 bases. Unmatched junction bases numbered 7, after V lost 6 bases and J lost 7 bases. The CDR3 has 14 amino acids. Looked up from germline, CDR1 is SGHAT and CDR2 is FQNNGV. CDR3 amino acids: CASRQLAGSHTQYF. CDR3 DNA sequence: TGTGCCAGCAGGCAACTAGCGGGAAGCCATACGCAGTATTTT.

This clonotype was found a few times. The chain uses TRBV12-3 or TRBV12-4 and TRBJ2-1; TRBD2 is a possible D gene (6 bases). Between the trimmed V and J ends, which lost 3 bases and 4 bases, there was a span of 13 bases. There are 15 residues in the CDR3. CDR3 loop: CASSFIAGPYNEQFF. The CDR3 nucleotides read TGTGCCAGCAGTTTCATCGCGGGGCCTTACAATGAGCAGTTCTTC.

This clonotype appeared many times. This chain uses TRBV18 with TRBJ1-3; TRBD1 matches 7 bases. The CDR3 length is 15 residues. The junction had 3 bases not matched to a gene; V was cut back by 1 base and J by 3 bases. Germline V CDR1 and CDR2: KGHSH, LQKENI. CDR3 DNA sequence: TGTGCCAGCTCACCACGGGGACAGCTTGGAAACACCATATATTTT. Translating gives CASSPRGQLGNTIYF. Using reference TRBV18 and TRBJ1-3 for the parts outside the CDR3, the full variable domain is NAGVMQNPRHLVRRRGQEARLRCSPMKGHSHVYWYRQLPEEGLKFMVYLQKENIIDESGMPKERFSAEFPKEGPSILRIQQVVRGDSAAYFCASSPRGQLGNTIYFGEGSWLTVV.

This clonotype was detected only a few times. This chain joins TRBV12-3 or TRBV12-4 and TRBJ1-1; TRBD1 might be the D (5 bases). This CDR3 region has 13 residues. Trimming cost V 3 bases and J 10 bases, with 15 bases left between them. The CDR3 DNA reads as TGTGCCAGCAGTTTTGGGGTCTTCGGGACAGCTTTCTTT. Its protein is CASSFGVFGTAFF.

This clonotype occurred many times. The chain couples TRBV29-1 to TRBJ1-1; the D is unclear. Germline loops: CDR1 SQVTM, CDR2 ANQGSEA. V was clipped by 4 bases and J by 1 base, with 7 bases between them. This CDR3 is built from 12 residues. CDR3 DNA sequence: TGCAGCGTTGGATCGGCGAACACTGAAGCTTTCTTT. As protein: CSVGSANTEAFF. Supplemented by reference TRBV29-1 and TRBJ1-1, the full variable domain reads SAVISQKPSRDICQRGTSLTIQCQVDSQVTMMFWYRQQPGQSLTLIATANQGSEATYESGFVIDKFPISRPNLTFSTLTVSNMSPEDSSIYLCSVGSANTEAFFGQGTRLTVV.

The table lists this clonotype with many counts. The chain recombines TRBV20-1 with TRBJ2-1, with D uncertain. CDR3 size: 13 residues. Trimming removed 2 bases from V and 9 bases from J, with 14 bases in between. The germline CDR1 and CDR2 sequences are DFQATT and SNEGSKA (reference sequence). The CDR3 reads CSARPPGRGEQFF. CDR3 sequence (DNA): TGCAGTGCTAGACCCCCCGGACGAGGTGAGCAGTTCTTC.

Points on this clonotype: A read error may be the cause here, since a much bigger clone is one base away. This chain connects TRBV25-1 to TRBJ2-7; 9 bases map to TRBD2. The CDR3 contains 15 residues. The germline V gene has CDR1 MGHDK and CDR2 SYGVNS. The CDR3 bases are TGTGCCAGCAGTGAGAGCGGGGGGATTACCTACGTGCAGTACTTC. It yields the protein CASSESGGITYVQYF.

This clonotype was found a few times. The chain combines TRBV12-5 with TRBJ2-6; D remains unclear. The germline V gene encodes CDR1 LGHNT and CDR2 FRNRAP. The CDR3 spans 19 residues. V dropped 2 bases and J dropped 1 base, with 18 bases sitting between them. The CDR3 DNA reads as TGTGCTAGTGGTTTGCCACTTGGAACCTCTTTGTCTGGGGCCAACGTCCTGACTTTC. It is translated as CASGLPLGTSLSGANVLTF.

V and J are TRBV12-5 and TRBJ2-3, with a weak D call TRBD2 (6 bases). V was shortened by 0 bases and J by 2 bases, with 24 bases between the two germline ends. Germline V gene sequence: CDR1 LGHNT, CDR2 FRNRAP. The CDR3 has 20 amino acids. Written as DNA, the CDR3 is TGTGCTAGTGGTTTGGTACGCCGGGGGTTAACCTACCCCCCCACAGATACGCAGTATTTT. This encodes CASGLVRRGLTYPPTDTQYF.

This clonotype was detected a few times. This chain links TRBV6-5 with TRBJ2-5; possibly TRBD2 for D (7 bases). V was cut by 2 bases and J by 5 bases, with 12 bases left in between. The CDR3 covers 14 residues. The germline V gene encodes CDR1 MNHEY and CDR2 SVGAGI. The CDR3 sequence is CASSYSRGGETQYF. CDR3 nucleotide sequence: TGTGCCAGCAGTTACAGCAGGGGAGGGGAGACCCAGTACTTC.

This clonotype was found a few times. The chain recombines TRBV7-8 with TRBJ2-3, with TRBD2 matching over 12 bases. The CDR3 extends over 17 amino acids. Germline V gene data show CDR1 as SGHVS and CDR2 as FQNEAQ. The V segment lost 5 bases and the J segment 2 bases; nucleotides outside the gene matches: 8. The CDR3: CASSRTRLAGATDTQYF. The CDR3, as DNA: TGTGCCAGCAGCCGCACTCGACTAGCGGGAGCCACAGATACGCAGTATTTT.

This clonotype was counted many times. The rearrangement links TRBV6-5 to TRBJ2-5; possibly TRBD1 for D (6 bases). CDR1 and CDR2 from the germline V gene are MNHEY and SVGAGI. V was cut by 6 bases and J by 7 bases, with 15 bases left in between. The CDR3 loop spans 13 amino acids. CDR3: CASRRTGKWTQYF. For the CDR3, the DNA is TGTGCCAGCAGAAGAACAGGGAAGTGGACCCAGTACTTC.